Listed here are 8 T cell receptor beta chains from one sample, sequenced in a study of T-cell reconstitution after alpha-beta-depleted transplantation in children. Unique molecular identifiers were used in preparing the TCRbeta library. A single record per CDR3 protein comes from TCRdb applying MiXCR to the PCR reads. The sample records roughly 670,000 distinct CDR3 sequences, 13% being singletons. Sequencing was performed on PBMCs, taken before TCRalphabeta/CD19-depleted stem cell transplant. All receptors come from a girl aged 2 to 9 with congenital amegakaryocytic thrombocytopenia, due to receive a stem cell transplant.

The chain carries TRBV5-1 and TRBJ2-3; TRBD2 matches at 7 bases. Trimming cost V 5 bases and J 2 bases; bases outside gene matches: 5. Germline lookup yields CDR1 SGHRS and CDR2 YFSETQ. The CDR3 runs to 14 residues. The CDR3 nucleotides read TGCGCCAGCAGGAAGGGAGGGGACACAGATACGCAGTATTTT. This sequence encodes CASRKGGDTDTQYF.

Written as DNA, the CDR3 is TGTGCCAGTGCCCGGGACAGGGGGGCCTACGAGCAGTACTTC. It is translated as CASARDRGAYEQYF. The rearrangement joins TRBV19 to TRBJ2-7; 11 bases are shared with TRBD1. Germline trimming cut 8 bases from V and 2 bases from J; bases unmatched to any gene: 5. This CDR3 contains 14 residues. The V gene's germline CDR1 is LNHDA and CDR2 SQIVND (reference sequence).

This clonotype has just a few counts. The rearrangement links TRBV3-1 to TRBJ1-2; no clear D. This CDR3 is built from 11 residues. Trimming left V 5 bases short and J 6 bases short, with 7 bases between. The germline CDR1 and CDR2 sequences are LGHDT and YNNKEL (reference sequence). Here the CDR3 DNA reads TGTGCCAGCAGCACACTGCATGGCTACACCTTC. This translates into CASSTLHGYTF.

This clonotype was observed many times. The gene calls are TRBV7-9 and TRBJ2-1, with D possibly being TRBD2 (5 bases). Trimming took 2 bases from V and 1 from J, leaving 12 bases between them. Per the germline V gene, CDR1 is SEHNR and CDR2 is FQNEAQ (reference sequence). This CDR3 region has 16 residues. The CDR3 bases are TGTGCCAGCAGCTTAACCGGACTCAGTTCCTACAATGAGCAGTTCTTC. Its protein is CASSLTGLSSYNEQFF.

The V gene is TRBV15, the J gene TRBJ2-7, with D perhaps TRBD1 or TRBD2 (5 bases each). Germline-derived CDR1 and CDR2 are LNHNV and YYDKDF (reference sequence). V dropped 0 bases and J dropped 4 bases, with 16 bases sitting between them. The CDR3 is 16 residues long. The CDR3 sequence is CATSRERGEPKYEQYF. For the CDR3, the DNA is TGTGCCACCAGCAGAGAGAGAGGGGAGCCCAAGTACGAGCAGTACTTC.

The table lists this clonotype with a few counts. The rearrangement links TRBV7-9 to TRBJ1-4; the D is unclear. This CDR3 contains 13 residues. V was trimmed by 5 bases and J by 6 bases, leaving 10 bases between them. CDR1 SEHNR and CDR2 FQNEAQ come from the germline V gene (reference sequence). For the CDR3, the DNA is TGTGCCAGCAGCCGAAATTACGATGAAAAACTGTTTTTT. As protein: CASSRNYDEKLFF.

At least ten counts were recorded for this clonotype. This chain links TRBV11-2 with TRBJ2-4; D may be TRBD1 or TRBD2 (6 bases each). Trimming shortened V by 3 bases and J by 0 bases, and 21 bases separated the two germline ends. The CDR3 consists of 19 residues. From germline, CDR1 is SGHAT and CDR2 FQNNGV. Written as DNA, the CDR3 is TGTGCCAGCAGCTTCAATAACCTCTTCGGGGGCGCAGCCAAAAACATTCAGTACTTC. Its translation: CASSFNNLFGGAAKNIQYF. Complete variable domain (other parts from reference TRBV11-2 and TRBJ2-4): EAGVAQSPRYKIIEKRQSVAFWCNPISGHATLYWYQQILGQGPKLLIQFQNNGVVDDSQLPKDRFSAERLKGVDSTLKIQPAKLEDSAVYLCASSFNNLFGGAAKNIQYFGAGTRLSVL.

A few counts support this clonotype. The gene calls are TRBV11-2 and TRBJ2-5; no clear D gene. CDR3 length equals 14 residues. Germline CDR1 is SGHAT and CDR2 is FQNNGV. V lost 3 bases and J lost 1, with 9 bases in between. The CDR3 is CASSFGFSQETQYF. As DNA, the CDR3 is TGTGCCAGCAGCTTCGGATTCTCCCAAGAGACCCAGTACTTC.